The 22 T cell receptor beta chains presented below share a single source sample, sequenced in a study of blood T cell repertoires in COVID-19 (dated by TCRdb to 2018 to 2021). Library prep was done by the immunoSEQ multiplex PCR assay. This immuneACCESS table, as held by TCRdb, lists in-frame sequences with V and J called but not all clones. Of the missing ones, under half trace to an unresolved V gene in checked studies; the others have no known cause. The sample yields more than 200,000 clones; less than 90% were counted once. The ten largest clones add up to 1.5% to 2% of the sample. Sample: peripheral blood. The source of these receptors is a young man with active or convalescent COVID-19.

The CDR3 region has the DNA TGTGCCAGTAGTATAACCCCGAGGCCGACCTACGAGCAGTACTTC. Translated, it gives CASSITPRPTYEQYF. The gene calls are TRBV19 and TRBJ2-7; D is ambiguous. The length of the CDR3 is 15 residues. Trimming took off 2 bases at V and 2 bases at J, with 13 bases between the two ends. Germline lookup yields CDR1 LNHDA and CDR2 SQIVND (reference sequence).

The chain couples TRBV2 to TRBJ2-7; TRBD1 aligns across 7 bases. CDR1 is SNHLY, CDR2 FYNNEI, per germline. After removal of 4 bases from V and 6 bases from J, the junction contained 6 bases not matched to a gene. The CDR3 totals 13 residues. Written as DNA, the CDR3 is TGTGCCAGCAGTGGACAGGGTGGTAGCGAGCAGTACTTC. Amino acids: CASSGQGGSEQYF.

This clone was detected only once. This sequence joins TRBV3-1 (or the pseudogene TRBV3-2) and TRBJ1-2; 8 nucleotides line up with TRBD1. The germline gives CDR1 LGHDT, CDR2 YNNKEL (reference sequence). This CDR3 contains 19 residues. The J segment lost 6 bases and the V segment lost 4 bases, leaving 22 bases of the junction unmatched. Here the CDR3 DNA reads TGTGCCAGCAGCCCTCCGCCTTGGACAGGGCGTTTCTCTCCCAATGGCTACACCTTC. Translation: CASSPPPWTGRFSPNGYTF.

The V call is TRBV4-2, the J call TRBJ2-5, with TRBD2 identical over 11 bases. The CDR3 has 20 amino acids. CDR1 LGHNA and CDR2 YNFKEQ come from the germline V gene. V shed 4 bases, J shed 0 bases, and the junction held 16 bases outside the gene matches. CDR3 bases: TGTGCCAGCAGCCCAATCCGTGGTAGCGGGGGGGATTCATACCAAGAGACCCAGTACTTC. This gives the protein CASSPIRGSGGDSYQETQYF.

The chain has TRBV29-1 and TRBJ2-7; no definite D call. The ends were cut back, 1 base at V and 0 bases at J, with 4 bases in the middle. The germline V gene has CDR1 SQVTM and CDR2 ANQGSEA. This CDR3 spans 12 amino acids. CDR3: CSVEGASYEQYF. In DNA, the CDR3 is TGCAGCGTTGAAGGAGCCTCCTACGAGCAGTACTTC.

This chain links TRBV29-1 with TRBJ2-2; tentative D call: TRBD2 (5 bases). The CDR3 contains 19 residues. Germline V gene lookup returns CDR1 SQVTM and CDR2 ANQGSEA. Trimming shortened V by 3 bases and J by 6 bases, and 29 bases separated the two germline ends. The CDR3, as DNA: TGCAGCGTTGAGGTCAGAAGGTTCGGCGCTGGGAGCGAGGCCGGGGAGCTGTTTTTT. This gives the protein CSVEVRRFGAGSEAGELFF.

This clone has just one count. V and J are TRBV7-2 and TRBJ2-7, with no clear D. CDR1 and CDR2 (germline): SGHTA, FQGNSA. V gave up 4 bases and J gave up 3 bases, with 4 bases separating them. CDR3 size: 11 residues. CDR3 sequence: CASSSNYEQYF. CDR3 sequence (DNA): TGTGCCAGCAGCTCTAACTACGAGCAGTACTTC. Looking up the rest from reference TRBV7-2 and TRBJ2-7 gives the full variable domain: GAGVSQSPSNKVTEKGKDVELRCDPISGHTALYWYRQSLGQGLEFLIYFQGNSAPDKSGLPSDRFSAERTGGSVSTLTIQRTQQEDSAVYLCASSSNYEQYFGPGTRLTVT.

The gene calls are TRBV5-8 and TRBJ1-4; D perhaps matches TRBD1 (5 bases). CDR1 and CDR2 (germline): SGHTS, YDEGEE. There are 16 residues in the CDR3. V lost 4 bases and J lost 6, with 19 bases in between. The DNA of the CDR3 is TGTGCCAGCAGCCCCGGGGGGATAATTGGGGATGAAAAACTGTTTTTT. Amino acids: CASSPGGIIGDEKLFF.

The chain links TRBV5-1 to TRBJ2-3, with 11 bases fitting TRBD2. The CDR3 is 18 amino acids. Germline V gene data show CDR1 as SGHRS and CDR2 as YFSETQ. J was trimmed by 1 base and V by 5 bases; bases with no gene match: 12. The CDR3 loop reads CASRILAGGGVGTDTQYF. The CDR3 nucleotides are TGCGCCAGCAGAATCCTAGCGGGGGGAGGTGTTGGCACAGATACGCAGTATTTT.

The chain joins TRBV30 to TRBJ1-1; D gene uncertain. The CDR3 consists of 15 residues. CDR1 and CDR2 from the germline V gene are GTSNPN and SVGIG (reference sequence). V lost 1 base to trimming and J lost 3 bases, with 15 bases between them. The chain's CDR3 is CAWSGDTRFDTEAFF. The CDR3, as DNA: TGTGCCTGGAGTGGAGACACTCGCTTTGACACTGAAGCTTTCTTT.

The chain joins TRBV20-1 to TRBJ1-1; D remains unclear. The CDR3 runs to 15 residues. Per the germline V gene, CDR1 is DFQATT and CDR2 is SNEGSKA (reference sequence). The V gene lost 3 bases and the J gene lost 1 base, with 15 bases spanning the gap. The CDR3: CSASPEVHPNTEAFF. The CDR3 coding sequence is TGCAGTGCTAGTCCGGAGGTCCATCCGAACACTGAAGCTTTCTTT.

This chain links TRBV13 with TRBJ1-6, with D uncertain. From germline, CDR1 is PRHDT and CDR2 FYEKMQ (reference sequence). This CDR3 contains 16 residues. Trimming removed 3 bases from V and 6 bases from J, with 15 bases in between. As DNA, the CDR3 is TGTGCCAGCAGCTTTTCCCCCGTCGGTCCTAATTCACCCCTCCACTTT. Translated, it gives CASSFSPVGPNSPLHF.

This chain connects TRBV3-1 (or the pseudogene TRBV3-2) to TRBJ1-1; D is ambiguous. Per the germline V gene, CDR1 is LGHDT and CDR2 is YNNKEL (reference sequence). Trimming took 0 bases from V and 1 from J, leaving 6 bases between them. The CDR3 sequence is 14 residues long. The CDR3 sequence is CASSQDGANTEAFF. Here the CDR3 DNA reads TGTGCCAGCAGCCAAGATGGAGCGAACACTGAAGCTTTCTTT.

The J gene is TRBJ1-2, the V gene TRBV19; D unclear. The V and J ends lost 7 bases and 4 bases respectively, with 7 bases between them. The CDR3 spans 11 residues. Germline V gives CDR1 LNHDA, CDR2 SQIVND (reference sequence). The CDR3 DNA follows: TGTGCCAGTACCGCTACCTATGGCTACACCTTC. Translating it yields CASTATYGYTF.

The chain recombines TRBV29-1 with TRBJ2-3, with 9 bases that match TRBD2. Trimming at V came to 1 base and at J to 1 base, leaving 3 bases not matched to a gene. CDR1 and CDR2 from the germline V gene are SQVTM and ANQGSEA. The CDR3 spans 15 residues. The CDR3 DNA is TGCAGCGTTGAAGCGAGCGGGGGGCGCACAGATACGCAGTATTTT. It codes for CSVEASGGRTDTQYF.

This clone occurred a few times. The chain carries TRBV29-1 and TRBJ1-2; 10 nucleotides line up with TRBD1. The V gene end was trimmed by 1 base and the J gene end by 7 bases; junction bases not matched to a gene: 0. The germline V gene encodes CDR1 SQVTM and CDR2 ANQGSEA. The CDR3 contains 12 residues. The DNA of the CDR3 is TGCAGCGTTGAAGGGACAGGGGGTGGCTACACCTTC. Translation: CSVEGTGGGYTF. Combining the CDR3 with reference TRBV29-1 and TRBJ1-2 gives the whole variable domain SAVISQKPSRDICQRGTSLTIQCQVDSQVTMMFWYRQQPGQSLTLIATANQGSEATYESGFVIDKFPISRPNLTFSTLTVSNMSPEDSSIYLCSVEGTGGGYTFGSGTRLTVV.

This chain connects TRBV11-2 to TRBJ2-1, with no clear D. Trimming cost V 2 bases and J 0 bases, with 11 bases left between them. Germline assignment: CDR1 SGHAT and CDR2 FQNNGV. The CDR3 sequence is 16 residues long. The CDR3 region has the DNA TGTGCCAGCAGCTTATCACTCCTTGCCTCCTACAATGAGCAGTTCTTC. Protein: CASSLSLLASYNEQFF.

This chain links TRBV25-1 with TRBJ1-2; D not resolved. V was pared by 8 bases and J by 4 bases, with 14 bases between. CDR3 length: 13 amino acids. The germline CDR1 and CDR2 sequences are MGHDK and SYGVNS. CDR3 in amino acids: CASRGLGSYGYTF. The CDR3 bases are TGTGCCAGCCGGGGATTGGGCAGCTATGGCTACACCTTC.

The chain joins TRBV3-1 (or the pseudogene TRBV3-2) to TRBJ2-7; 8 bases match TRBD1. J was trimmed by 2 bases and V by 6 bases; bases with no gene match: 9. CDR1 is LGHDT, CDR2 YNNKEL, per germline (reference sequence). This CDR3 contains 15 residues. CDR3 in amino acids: CASSWTGTGAYEQYF. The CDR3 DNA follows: TGTGCCAGCAGTTGGACCGGGACAGGAGCCTACGAGCAGTACTTC.

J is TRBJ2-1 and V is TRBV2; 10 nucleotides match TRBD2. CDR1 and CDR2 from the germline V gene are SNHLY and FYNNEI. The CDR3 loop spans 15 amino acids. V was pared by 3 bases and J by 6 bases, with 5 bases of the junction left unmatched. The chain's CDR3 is CASSEGSGGINEQFF. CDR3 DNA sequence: TGTGCCAGCAGTGAGGGTAGCGGGGGGATCAATGAGCAGTTCTTC.

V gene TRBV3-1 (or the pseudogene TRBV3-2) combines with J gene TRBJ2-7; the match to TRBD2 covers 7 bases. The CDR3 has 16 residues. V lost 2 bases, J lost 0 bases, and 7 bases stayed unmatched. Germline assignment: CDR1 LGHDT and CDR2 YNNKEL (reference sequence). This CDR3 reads CASSQSLGGSSYEQYF. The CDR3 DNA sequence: TGTGCCAGCAGCCAATCACTGGGGGGGAGCTCCTACGAGCAGTACTTC.

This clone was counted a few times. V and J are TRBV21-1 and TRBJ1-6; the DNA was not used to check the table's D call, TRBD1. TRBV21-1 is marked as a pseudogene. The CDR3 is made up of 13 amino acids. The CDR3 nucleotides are TGTGCCAGCACAGGGACAGATAATTCACCCCTCCACTTT. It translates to CASTGTDNSPLHF.